One TCR beta chain is described in this entry. The PCR made use of 60 Vbeta and 13 Jbeta primers. TCRdb keeps only in-frame clones here, not all; method: immunoSEQ multiplex PCR. Among roughly 120,000 clones listed, 65% to 85% were seen once. This entry comes from a study of cytomegalovirus exposure and HLA in healthy donors. Germline CDR1 and CDR2: SGHTA and FQGNSA. The CDR3 has 15 amino acids. Trimming removed 7 bases at V and 1 base at J, with 14 bases between. Sequencing was performed on PBMCs. The chain uses TRBV7-2 and TRBJ1-5; possibly TRBD1 for D (6 bases). The TCR was taken from a man aged 45-65 years in good health and CMV-seronegative. CDR3 sequence reads: CASTYRANSNQPQHF. CDR3 in DNA: TGTGCCAGCACATACAGGGCGAACAGCAATCAGCCCCAGCATTTT. The full variable domain, its missing parts supplied by reference TRBV7-2 and TRBJ1-5, is GAGVSQSPSNKVTEKGKDVELRCDPISGHTALYWYRQSLGQGLEFLIYFQGNSAPDKSGLPSDRFSAERTGGSVSTLTIQRTQQEDSAVYLCASTYRANSNQPQHFGDGTRLSIL.